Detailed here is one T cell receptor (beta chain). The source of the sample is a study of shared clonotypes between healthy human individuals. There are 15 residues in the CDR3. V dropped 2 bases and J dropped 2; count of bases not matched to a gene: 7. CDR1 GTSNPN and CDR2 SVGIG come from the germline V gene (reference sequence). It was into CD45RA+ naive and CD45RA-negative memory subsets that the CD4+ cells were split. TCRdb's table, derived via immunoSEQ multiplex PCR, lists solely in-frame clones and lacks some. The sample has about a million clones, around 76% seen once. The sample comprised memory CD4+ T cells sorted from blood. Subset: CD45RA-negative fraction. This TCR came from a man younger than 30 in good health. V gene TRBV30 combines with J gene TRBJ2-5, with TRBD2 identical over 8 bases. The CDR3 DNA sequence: TGTGCCTGGAGTAAGGGACTAGGGAGTCAAGAGACCCAGTACTTC. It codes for CAWSKGLGSQETQYF.